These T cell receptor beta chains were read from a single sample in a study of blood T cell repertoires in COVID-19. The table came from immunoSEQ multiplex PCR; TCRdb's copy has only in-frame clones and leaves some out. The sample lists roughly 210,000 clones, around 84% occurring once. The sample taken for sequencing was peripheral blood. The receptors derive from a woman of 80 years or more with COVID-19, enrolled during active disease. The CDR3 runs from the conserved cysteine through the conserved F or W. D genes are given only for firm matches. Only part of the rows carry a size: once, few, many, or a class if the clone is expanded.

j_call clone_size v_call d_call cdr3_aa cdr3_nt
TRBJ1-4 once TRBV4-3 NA CASSQDLPPGGGATNEKLFF TGCGCCAGCAGCCAAGATCTCCCCCCCGGTGGAGGGGCAACTAATGAAAAACTGTTTTTT
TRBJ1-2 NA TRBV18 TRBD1 CASSPDRGLNYGYTF TGTGCCAGCTCACCGGACAGGGGGCTTAACTATGGCTACACCTTC
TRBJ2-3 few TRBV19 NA CASSNRVEDTQYF TGTGCCAGTAGTAACAGGGTGGAAGATACGCAGTATTTT
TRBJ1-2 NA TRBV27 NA CASSFFPRVDYGYTF TGTGCCAGCAGTTTTTTCCCTCGGGTAGACTATGGCTACACCTTC
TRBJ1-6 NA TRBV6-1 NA CASSDRNSPLHF TGTGCCAGCAGTGACCGGAATTCACCCCTCCACTTT
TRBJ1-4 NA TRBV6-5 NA CASYTGNEKLFF TGTGCCAGTTATACAGGGAATGAAAAACTGTTTTTT
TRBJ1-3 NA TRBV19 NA CASSRPGDTSGNTIYF TGTGCCAGTAGTAGGCCTGGGGACACCTCTGGAAACACCATATATTTT
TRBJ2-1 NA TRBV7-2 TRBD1 CASSSDRAAYNEQFF TGTGCCAGCAGCTCCGACAGGGCCGCGTACAATGAGCAGTTCTTC
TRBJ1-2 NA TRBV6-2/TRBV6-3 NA CASSYSGDGGYTF TGTGCCAGCAGTTACTCAGGGGATGGCGGCTACACCTTC
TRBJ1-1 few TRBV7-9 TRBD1 CASSIWDRGAEAFF TGTGCCAGCAGCATCTGGGACAGGGGCGCCGAAGCTTTCTTT
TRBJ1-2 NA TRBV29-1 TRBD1 CSVSSGGGYGYTF TGCAGCGTATCCTCAGGGGGAGGCTATGGCTACACCTTC
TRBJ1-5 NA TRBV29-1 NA CSVELGGNQPQHF TGCAGCGTCGAGCTAGGGGGCAATCAGCCCCAGCATTTT
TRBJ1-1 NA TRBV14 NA CASRIDRIAEAFF TGTGCCAGCAGAATAGACAGGATCGCTGAAGCTTTCTTT
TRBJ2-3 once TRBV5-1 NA CASSWRMGNADTQYF TGCGCCAGCAGCTGGAGGATGGGTAACGCAGATACGCAGTATTTT
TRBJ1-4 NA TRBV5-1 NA CASTTGRGNEKLFF TGCGCCAGCACCACAGGGAGGGGGAATGAAAAACTGTTTTTT
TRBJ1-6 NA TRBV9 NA CASSRRPSLENSPLHF TGTGCCAGCAGCCGTAGGCCCAGCCTAGAGAATTCACCCCTCCACTTT
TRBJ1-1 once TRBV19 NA CASSMRQHTEAFF TGTGCCAGTAGTATGAGGCAACACACTGAAGCTTTCTTT
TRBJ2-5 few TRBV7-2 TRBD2 CASSGGAGEETQYF TGTGCCAGCAGCGGCGGGGCGGGGGAGGAGACCCAGTACTTC
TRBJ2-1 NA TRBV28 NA CASRLPGYNEQFF TGTGCCAGCAGATTACCGGGGTACAATGAGCAGTTCTTC
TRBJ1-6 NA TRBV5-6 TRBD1 CASWRRQGEKYNSPLHF TGTGCCAGCTGGAGAAGGCAGGGGGAGAAATATAATTCACCCCTCCACTTT
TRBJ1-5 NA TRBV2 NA CASSGGAQPQHF TGTGCCAGCAGTGGTGGGGCTCAGCCCCAGCATTTT
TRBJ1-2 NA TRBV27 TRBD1 CASSPTGVYGYTF TGTGCCAGCAGTCCTACAGGGGTGTATGGCTACACCTTC
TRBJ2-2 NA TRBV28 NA CASSLSAGATGELFF TGTGCCAGCAGTTTATCGGCGGGGGCCACCGGGGAGCTGTTTTTT
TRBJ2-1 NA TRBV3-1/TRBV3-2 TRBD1 CASSPGTGSIF TGTGCCAGCAGCCCCGGGACAGGCTCGATCTTC
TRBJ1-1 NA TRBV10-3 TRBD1 CASTGQGEAFF TGTGCCAGCACGGGACAGGGTGAAGCTTTCTTT
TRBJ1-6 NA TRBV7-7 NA CASSLDSVSPLHF TGTGCCAGCAGCTTAGACTCGGTTTCACCCCTCCACTTT
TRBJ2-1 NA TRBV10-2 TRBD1 CASSFGTGPFGEQFF TGCGCCAGCAGTTTCGGGACAGGACCGTTCGGTGAGCAGTTCTTC
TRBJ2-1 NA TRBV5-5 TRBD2 CASSLAAGSYNEQFF TGTGCCAGCAGCTTGGCAGCGGGGTCCTACAATGAGCAGTTCTTC
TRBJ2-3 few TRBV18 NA CASSPPQPSTDTQYF TGTGCCAGCTCACCACCACAGCCTAGCACAGATACGCAGTATTTT